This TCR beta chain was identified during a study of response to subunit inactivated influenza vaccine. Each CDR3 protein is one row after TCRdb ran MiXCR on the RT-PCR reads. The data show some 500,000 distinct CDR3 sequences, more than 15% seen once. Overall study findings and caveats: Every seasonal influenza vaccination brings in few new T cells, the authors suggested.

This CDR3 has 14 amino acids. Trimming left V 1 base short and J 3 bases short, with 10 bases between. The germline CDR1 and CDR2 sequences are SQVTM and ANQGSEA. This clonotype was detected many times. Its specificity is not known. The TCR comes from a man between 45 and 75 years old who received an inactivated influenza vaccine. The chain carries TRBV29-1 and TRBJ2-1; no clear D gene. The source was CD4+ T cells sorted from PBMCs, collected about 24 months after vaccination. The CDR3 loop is CSVEGERLYNEQFF. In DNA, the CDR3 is TGCAGCGTTGAAGGAGAAAGGCTCTACAATGAGCAGTTCTTC.